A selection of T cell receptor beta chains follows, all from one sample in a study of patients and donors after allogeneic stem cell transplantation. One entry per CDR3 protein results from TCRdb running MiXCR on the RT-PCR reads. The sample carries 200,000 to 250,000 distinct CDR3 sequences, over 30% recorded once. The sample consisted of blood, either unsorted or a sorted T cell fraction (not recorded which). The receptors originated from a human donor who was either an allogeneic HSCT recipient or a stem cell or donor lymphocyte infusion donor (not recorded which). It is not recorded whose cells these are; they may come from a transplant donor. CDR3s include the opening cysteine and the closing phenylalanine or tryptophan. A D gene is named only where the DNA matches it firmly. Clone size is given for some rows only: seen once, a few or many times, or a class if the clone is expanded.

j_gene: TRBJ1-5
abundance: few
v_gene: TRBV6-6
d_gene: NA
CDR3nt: TGTGCCAGCACCCACGGTCGGGCCAATCAGCCCCAGCATTTT
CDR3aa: CASTHGRANQPQHF

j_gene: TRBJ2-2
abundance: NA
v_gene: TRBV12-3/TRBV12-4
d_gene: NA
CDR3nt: TGTGCCAGCAGCAAAGGGGGGTTTACCGGGGAGCTGTTTTTT
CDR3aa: CASSKGGFTGELFF

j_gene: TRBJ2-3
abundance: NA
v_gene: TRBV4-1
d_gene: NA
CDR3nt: TGCGCCAGCAGCCCGTGGACAGCCACCATAACAGATACGCAGTATTTT
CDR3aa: CASSPWTATITDTQYF

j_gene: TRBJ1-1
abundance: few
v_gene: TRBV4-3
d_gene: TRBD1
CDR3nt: TGCGCCAGCAGCCAAGCTGGGACAGCCAACACTGAAGCTTTCTTT
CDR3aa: CASSQAGTANTEAFF

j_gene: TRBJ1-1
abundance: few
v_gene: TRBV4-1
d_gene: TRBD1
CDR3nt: TGCGCCAGCAGCCAAGATGGGTCAGGGGGCCCGAACACTGAAGCTTTCTTT
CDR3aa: CASSQDGSGGPNTEAFF

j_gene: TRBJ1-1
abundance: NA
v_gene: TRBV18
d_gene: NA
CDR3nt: TGTGCCAGCTCACCCGTGCCCAGGCGCGGCACTGAAGCTTTCTTT
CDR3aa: CASSPVPRRGTEAFF

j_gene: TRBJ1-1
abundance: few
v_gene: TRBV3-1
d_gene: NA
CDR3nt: TGTGCCAGCAGCCAAGGGGGAATAACTGAAGCTTTCTTT
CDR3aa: CASSQGGITEAFF

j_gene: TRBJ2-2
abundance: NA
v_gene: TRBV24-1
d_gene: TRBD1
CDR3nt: TGTGCCACCAGTGGGAGGCAGGGGGCGGTCACCGGGGAGCTGTTTTTT
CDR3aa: CATSGRQGAVTGELFF

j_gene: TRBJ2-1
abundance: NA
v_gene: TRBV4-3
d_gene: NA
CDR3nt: TGCGCCAGCAGCCAAGTGGGTAGTTACAATGAGCAGTTCTTC
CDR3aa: CASSQVGSYNEQFF

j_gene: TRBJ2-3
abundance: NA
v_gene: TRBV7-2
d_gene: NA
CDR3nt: TGTGCCAGCAGCTCTAGCCCATATGGTACGCAGTATTTT
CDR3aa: CASSSSPYGTQYF

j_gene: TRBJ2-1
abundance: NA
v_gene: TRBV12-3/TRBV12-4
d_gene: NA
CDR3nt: TGCCTGAGCGGCGAACCCTACAATGAGCAGTTCTTC
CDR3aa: CLSGEPYNEQFF

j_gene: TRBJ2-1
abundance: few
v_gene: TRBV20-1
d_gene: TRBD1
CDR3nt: TGCAGTGCTAGAGCAGGGGGCAGTACCTACAATGAGCAGTTCTTC
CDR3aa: CSARAGGSTYNEQFF

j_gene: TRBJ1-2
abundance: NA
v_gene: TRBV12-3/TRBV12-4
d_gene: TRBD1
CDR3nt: TGTGCCAGCAGTCGAACCGACAGGGTAGTAGGCTACACCTTC
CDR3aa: CASSRTDRVVGYTF

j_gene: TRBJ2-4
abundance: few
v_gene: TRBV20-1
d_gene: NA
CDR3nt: TGCAGTGCTGTCCCGGGACCGATCAGGTCAAAAAACATTCAGTACTTC
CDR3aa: CSAVPGPIRSKNIQYF

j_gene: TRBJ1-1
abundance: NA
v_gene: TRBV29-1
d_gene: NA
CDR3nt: TGCAGCGTGATCACAGGATCGGCCACTGAAGCTTTCTTT
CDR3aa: CSVITGSATEAFF